Following are 26 T cell receptor beta chains from one sample sequenced in a study of blood T cell repertoires in COVID-19. Repertoires were generated with immunoSEQ multiplex PCR, while TCRdb's copy carries only in-frame clones and drops some. The data contain 220,000 or so clones, over 60% of them singletons. Sequenced sample: peripheral blood. The receptor set was obtained from a woman in her seventies with acute or convalescent COVID-19.

The chain combines TRBV19 with TRBJ2-1; D is perhaps TRBD1 (6 bases). Germline lookup yields CDR1 LNHDA and CDR2 SQIVND (reference sequence). CDR3 length: 14 amino acids. The V end was cut by 8 bases, the J end by 4 bases, with 15 bases between. The CDR3 here is CASARTDRYNEQFF. Written as DNA, the CDR3 is TGTGCCAGTGCCCGAACGGACAGATACAATGAGCAGTTCTTC.

This sequence joins TRBV2 and TRBJ2-3; 12 positions agree with TRBD2. J gave up 5 bases and V 3 bases, and 9 bases lay outside the gene matches. Germline CDR1 SNHLY, CDR2 FYNNEI. This CDR3 contains 17 residues. The CDR3 is CASSDPTLAGGGDTQYF. The DNA of the CDR3 is TGTGCCAGCAGTGACCCCACACTAGCGGGAGGAGGAGATACGCAGTATTTT.

The chain recombines TRBV10-3 with TRBJ1-6, with 9 bases aligning to TRBD1. CDR3 size: 15 residues. Losses at the gene ends were 6 bases for V and 7 bases for J; bases not matched to a gene: 7. Germline V gene data show CDR1 as ENHRY and CDR2 as SYGVKD. The CDR3, as DNA: TGTGCCATCAGCAAGGGACAGGGAAGAAATTCACCCCTCCACTTT. It codes for CAISKGQGRNSPLHF.

V and J are TRBV2 and TRBJ1-4; D may be TRBD1 (6 bases). The CDR3 runs 14 residues. V dropped 8 bases and J dropped 0 bases, with 10 bases sitting between them. Looked up from germline, CDR1 is SNHLY and CDR2 is FYNNEI. Written as DNA, the CDR3 is TGTGCCAGCCGACAGGACGCAACTAATGAAAAACTGTTTTTT. Translation gives CASRQDATNEKLFF.

The gene calls are TRBV5-6 and TRBJ1-5; 9 nucleotides agree with TRBD1. CDR1 and CDR2 (germline): SGHDT, YYEEEE. The CDR3 is made up of 14 amino acids. The V and J ends lost 4 bases and 4 bases, in that order; junction bases with no gene match: 3. CDR3 coding DNA: TGTGCCAGCAGCCGGACAGGGGAAAATCAGCCCCAGCATTTT. It specifies CASSRTGENQPQHF.

This chain connects TRBV7-2 to TRBJ2-3; TRBD2 aligns across 8 bases. Germline V gene lookup returns CDR1 SGHTA and CDR2 FQGNSA. Trimming at V came to 4 bases and at J to 0 bases, leaving 12 bases not matched to a gene. The length of the CDR3 is 18 residues. The CDR3 protein is CASSSIAGKGYSTDTQYF. Written as DNA, the CDR3 is TGTGCCAGCAGCTCCATAGCGGGAAAGGGATATAGCACAGATACGCAGTATTTT. Full variable domain (missing parts from reference TRBV7-2 and TRBJ2-3): GAGVSQSPSNKVTEKGKDVELRCDPISGHTALYWYRQSLGQGLEFLIYFQGNSAPDKSGLPSDRFSAERTGGSVSTLTIQRTQQEDSAVYLCASSSIAGKGYSTDTQYFGPGTRLTVL.

The gene calls are TRBV2 and TRBJ2-7; D not certain. The CDR3 sequence is 12 residues long. The V gene lost 6 bases and the J gene lost 3 bases, with 9 bases spanning the gap. In germline, CDR1 is SNHLY, CDR2 FYNNEI. CDR3 bases: TGTGCCAGCAGCTACGGCGGCTACGAGCAGTACTTC. Translated, it gives CASSYGGYEQYF.

A few counts support this clone. The rearrangement links TRBV19 to TRBJ2-1; 13 bases align to TRBD2. The germline gives CDR1 LNHDA, CDR2 SQIVND (reference sequence). V lost 5 bases to trimming and J lost 7 bases; unmatched junction nucleotides: 8. The CDR3 has 16 residues. In DNA form, the CDR3 reads TGTGCCAGTAGTCCAGGGACTAGCGGGATAGGGAATGAGCAGTTCTTC. It codes for CASSPGTSGIGNEQFF.

This chain joins TRBV29-1 and TRBJ1-1; weak D call: TRBD1 (5 bases). With 7 bases removed from V and 4 bases from J, the gap between germline ends came to 13 bases. This CDR3 contains 12 residues. The V gene's germline CDR1 is SQVTM and CDR2 ANQGSEA. The CDR3 loop is CSASTGGTEAFF. In DNA form, the CDR3 reads TGCAGCGCCTCCACCGGGGGCACTGAAGCTTTCTTT.

The V and J genes are TRBV30 and TRBJ2-2, with 8 bases fitting TRBD1. CDR1 is GTSNPN and CDR2 is SVGIG in the germline V gene (reference sequence). Trimming removed 3 bases from V and 1 base from J; junction bases left unmatched: 1. The CDR3 is 14 amino acids. For the CDR3, the DNA is TGTGCCTGGAGAGGACAGGGGAACACCGGGGAGCTGTTTTTT. This gives the protein CAWRGQGNTGELFF.

This clone was seen a single time. The chain links TRBV2 to TRBJ2-5; D call uncertain. V shed 4 bases and J shed 5 bases, with 11 bases lying between them. The CDR3 sequence is 13 residues long. Germline assignment: CDR1 SNHLY and CDR2 FYNNEI. The CDR3 spells CASSANSRETQYF. Here the CDR3 DNA reads TGTGCCAGCAGTGCTAACTCCAGGGAGACCCAGTACTTC.

The chain carries TRBV21-1 and TRBJ1-1. TRBV21-1 is a pseudogene segment. This CDR3 is built from 16 residues. CDR3 residues: CASSKEKRLLNTEAFF. The DNA of the CDR3 is TGTGCCAGCAGCAAAGAGAAACGGCTACTAAACACTGAAGCTTTCTTT.

The CDR3 DNA reads TGTGCCAGCAGCCTCCCTGGAGGGCCCCAGCATTTT. It translates to CASSLPGGPQHF. The chain links TRBV3-1 (or the pseudogene TRBV3-2) to TRBJ1-5; D gene unclear. Deletions cut 4 bases from V and 9 bases from J, with 10 bases between. This CDR3 contains 12 residues. Germline loops: CDR1 LGHDT, CDR2 YNNKEL (reference sequence).

This clone occurred once. The chain is built from TRBV5-5 and TRBJ2-2, with 9 bases aligning to TRBD1. J was trimmed by 2 bases and V by 4 bases; bases with no gene match: 12. In germline, CDR1 is SGHKS, CDR2 YYEKEE (reference sequence). The CDR3 contains 18 residues. CDR3 sequence: CASSPVGQGYTNTGELFF. As DNA, the CDR3 is TGTGCCAGCAGCCCGGTGGGACAGGGCTACACCAACACCGGGGAGCTGTTTTTT. Full variable domain (rest looked up from reference TRBV5-5 and TRBJ2-2): DAGVTQSPTHLIKTRGQQVTLRCSPISGHKSVSWYQQVLGQGPQFIFQYYEKEERGRGNFPDRFSARQFPNYSSELNVNALLLGDSALYLCASSPVGQGYTNTGELFFGEGSRLTVL.

The rearrangement links TRBV7-6 to TRBJ2-2, with TRBD2 matching 7 bases. Per the germline V gene, CDR1 is SGHVS and CDR2 is FNYEAQ. The CDR3 is 16 residues long. J lost 2 bases, V lost 0 bases, and 3 bases had no gene match. This CDR3 reads CASSLARGLNTGELFF. CDR3 sequence (DNA): TGTGCCAGCAGCTTAGCGCGGGGACTAAACACCGGGGAGCTGTTTTTT.

Remarks on this clone: Its ends do not fully match the called genes, so a read error is possible. This rearrangement joins TRBV19 to TRBJ2-7; 7 nucleotides agree with TRBD1. Germline V gene lookup returns CDR1 LNHDA and CDR2 SQIVND (reference sequence). CDR3 length equals 13 residues. The CDR3 DNA reads TGCAGGAGTATCGGCAGGGACAGCTCCGAGCAGTACTTC. This gives the protein CRSIGRDSSEQYF.

The genes are TRBV2 and TRBJ1-1; D uncertain. This CDR3 has 14 amino acids. Germline values: CDR1 SNHLY, CDR2 FYNNEI. V was shortened by 4 bases and J by 6 bases, with 15 bases between the two germline ends. The CDR3: CASSVEQMFPEAFF. CDR3 sequence (DNA): TGTGCCAGCAGTGTAGAACAGATGTTTCCTGAAGCTTTCTTT.

The rearrangement links TRBV3-1 (or the pseudogene TRBV3-2) to TRBJ2-7; no clear D gene. Trimming left V 3 bases short and J 3 bases short, with 3 bases between. This CDR3 spans 11 amino acids. Germline CDR1 reads LGHDT; CDR2 reads YNNKEL (reference sequence). This CDR3 reads CASSHNYEQYF. CDR3 DNA sequence: TGTGCCAGCAGCCACAACTACGAGCAGTACTTC.

J is TRBJ2-2 and V is TRBV20-1; unclear D gene. The V end lost 3 bases, the J end lost 3 bases, and 14 bases lay between the germline ends. Germline lookup yields CDR1 DFQATT and CDR2 SNEGSKA (reference sequence). This CDR3 spans 15 amino acids. CDR3 amino acids: CSASPPGRDTGELFF. In DNA form, the CDR3 reads TGCAGTGCTAGTCCCCCGGGTCGGGACACCGGGGAGCTGTTTTTT.

The gene calls are TRBV19 and TRBJ2-2; D is perhaps TRBD2 (5 bases). V was cut by 1 base and J by 4 bases, with 13 bases left in between. CDR1 and CDR2 from the germline V gene are LNHDA and SQIVND (reference sequence). This CDR3 region has 16 residues. This CDR3 reads CASSIGGGRVTGELFF. In DNA form, the CDR3 reads TGTGCCAGTAGTATAGGCGGAGGCCGCGTCACCGGGGAGCTGTTTTTT.

The chain combines TRBV11-2 with TRBJ1-5; no clear D. The V gene lost 5 bases and the J gene lost 4 bases, with 12 bases spanning the gap. Per germline, CDR1 SGHAT and CDR2 FQNNGV. The CDR3 loop spans 14 amino acids. The CDR3 region is CASSEGMGNQPQHF. As DNA, the CDR3 is TGTGCCAGCAGCGAGGGCATGGGGAATCAGCCCCAGCATTTT.

This clone was counted a few times. The chain carries TRBV4-1 and TRBJ2-7; 11 nucleotides align to TRBD1. Trimming removed 1 base from V and 4 bases from J; junction bases left unmatched: 3. The germline gives CDR1 MGHRA, CDR2 YSYEKL. The CDR3 is 15 amino acids. CDR3 protein: CASSQVGTGGYEQYF. The CDR3 nucleotides read TGCGCCAGCAGCCAAGTGGGGACAGGGGGATACGAGCAGTACTTC.

This chain uses TRBV14 with TRBJ2-3, with 8 bases matching TRBD2. CDR3 length: 15 amino acids. CDR1 is SGHDN, CDR2 FVKESK, per germline. The V segment lost 4 bases and the J segment 1 base; nucleotides outside the gene matches: 4. The CDR3 spells CASSLGLARTDTQYF. CDR3 nucleotide sequence: TGTGCCAGCAGCCTTGGACTAGCCCGCACAGATACGCAGTATTTT.

The chain links TRBV28 to TRBJ1-6; D may be TRBD1 (5 bases). This CDR3 is built from 15 residues. Looked up from germline, CDR1 is MDHEN and CDR2 is SYDVKM. Trimming took 2 bases from V and 9 from J, leaving 14 bases between them. The CDR3 here is CASSLVQGTSSPLHF. The CDR3 DNA is TGTGCCAGCAGTTTAGTTCAGGGAACGAGTTCACCCCTCCACTTT.

The table lists this clone with a few counts. The V gene is TRBV10-1, the J gene TRBJ2-2; D gene unclear. V was shortened by 2 bases and J by 7 bases, with 20 bases between the two germline ends. This CDR3 contains 17 residues. The germline V gene encodes CDR1 WNHNN and CDR2 SYGVQD (reference sequence). CDR3 residues: CASSEDSSPWRGGELFF. The CDR3 nucleotides are TGCGCCAGCAGTGAGGATTCTAGTCCCTGGCGTGGCGGGGAGCTGTTTTTT.

The CDR3 DNA reads TGTGCCAGCAGCATTCAGGGGAGCACAGATACGCAGTATTTT. This translates into CASSIQGSTDTQYF. The rearrangement uses TRBV2 and TRBJ2-3; D is perhaps TRBD1 (6 bases). CDR1 SNHLY and CDR2 FYNNEI come from the germline V gene. V was shortened by 6 bases and J by 0 bases, with 10 bases between the two germline ends. The CDR3 length is 14 residues.